This TCR beta chain derives from a study of cytomegalovirus exposure and HLA in healthy donors. Study information: The approximately 120 validation repertoires were reported in a later analysis to have been generated on the same platform as the 666 first-cohort repertoires.

Data came from immunoSEQ multiplex PCR; TCRdb stores just in-frame clones and leaves some out. The sample carries 68,000 or so clones, more than 80% recorded once. The donors were in the approximately 130-subject validation cohort; that cohort was separate from the roughly 700-subject first cohort. Overall study results and limits: First-cohort TCR clusters were later found to tend to co-occur in the 120 or so validation repertoires.

This clone was recorded only once. Its antigen is unidentified. The germline CDR1 and CDR2 sequences are MDHEN and SYDVKM. This CDR3 contains 17 residues. V shed 6 bases, J shed 6 bases, and the junction held 15 bases outside the gene matches. Sequenced sample: PBMCs. V and J are TRBV28 and TRBJ2-7, with 12 bases that match TRBD2. This TCR derives from a woman between 18 and 30 years old in good health and CMV-seronegative. CDR3 coding DNA: TGTGCCAGCAGGCGACATCCGACTAGCGGGAGTAATCGCGAGCAGTACTTC. Translated: CASRRHPTSGSNREQYF.